This record covers a single TCR beta chain. TCRdb re-derived calls from the 5' RACE reads in MiXCR, one entry per CDR3 protein. The sample includes roughly 30,000 distinct CDR3 sequences, less than 40% of them seen just once. Trimming stripped 8 bases from V and 9 bases from J, with 23 bases between. Germline-derived CDR1 and CDR2 are MRHNA and SNTAGT. There are 16 residues in the CDR3. This entry belongs to a study of CD8 T cells in ankylosing spondylitis. The sequence was collected from a male donor with ankylosing spondylitis. The source material was synovial fluid, either unsorted or a sorted T cell fraction (not recorded which). V is TRBV6-4 and J is TRBJ1-6, with a possible D match to TRBD1 (5 bases). CDR3: CASSAIGTGDTSPLHF. CDR3 coding DNA: TGTGCCAGCTCTGCGATTGGGACCGGAGATACTTCACCCCTCCACTTT.